Sequencing of this T cell receptor beta chain was carried out in a study of cytomegalovirus exposure and HLA in healthy donors (dated by TCRdb to between 2016 and 2019). Study-wide context: In an earlier analysis of fewer than 750 of the donors, roughly 300 Gb of sequence data and 95 million to 130 million unique TCR beta sequences from roughly 200 million T cells were reported. Donor age, sex, ethnicity and CMV serostatus were collected together with the repertoire data. Among the roughly 400 genotyped donors, roughly 80% belonged to the genetic ancestry cluster associated with self-reported Caucasian donors. Rather than using new phenotypic data, the later analysis identified candidate immune exposures from TCR beta sequences and from how often those sequences occurred across donors. HLA typing included class I and class II loci at four-digit resolution. Because of strong linkage in the cohort, five DR-DQ haplotypes were treated as single units for association and clustering. On average, roughly 250,000 unique TCR beta nucleotide sequences were sequenced per donor among a few hundred genotyped donors of the cohort, with roughly a sixth of those sequences being non-productive. The aim of the study was to test whether cataloging public T cell receptors could identify signatures of past pathogen exposure. Genome-wide SNP genotypes for about three fifths of the roughly 670 donors were used in a later genetic analysis, which treated that subset as a discovery cohort. The number of typed donors differed by locus: roughly 629-640 for A, B, C, DRB1 and DQB1; some 540 for DQA1; around 610 for DPA1; and around 450 for DPB1. An early release covering approximately 600 HLA-typed donors comprised about 300 gigabases of sequencing data and tens of millions of unique TCR sequences. To predict cytomegalovirus infection status, the study combined high-throughput TCR immunosequencing, statistical association of individual TCRs with disease status, and machine learning. Every repertoire in the discovery cohort had been generated on one and the same sequencing platform. A separate validation cohort of approximately 130 different subjects was used in addition to the roughly 700-subject first cohort. An earlier analysis of approximately 640 of the donors applied high-throughput TCR beta sequencing to assess whether each TCR beta V gene segment acted as functional or pseudogenic. Using immunosequencing, the study profiled T cell repertoires from about 610 subjects and related those repertoires to cytomegalovirus serostatus. To study patterns of TCR occurrence, a later analysis re-analyzed previously published TCR beta repertoires from just over 650 donors and added high-resolution HLA genotyping.

In total, around 600 healthy bone marrow donors made up the cohort. At the time of sampling, all cohort members were nominally healthy, though unrecorded immune exposures were likely present. The donor was CMV seropositive and belonged to the group of 250 to 300 seropositive cohort members. A peripheral blood sample was provided by each donor, and peripheral blood mononuclear cells were used for TCR beta sequencing. Genomic DNA extraction from the blood cell samples was performed with the Qiagen DNeasy Blood Extraction Kit. Turning to this clone: The antigen it binds to is not known. No much larger clonotype is one base removed from it; base qualities were not supplied.

Library creation used the immunoSEQ multiplex PCR assay. For the multiplex PCR, a mixture combining 60 forward primers for TCR Vbeta segments and 13 reverse primers for TCR Jbeta segments was used. The CDR3 region of rearranged TCR beta genes was amplified from genomic DNA by a multiplex PCR assay. Amplified TCR beta libraries were sequenced as 87-base-pair reads on the Illumina HiSeq System. The authors' pipeline ran thus. In a later analysis, 77 million or so unique TCR beta chains were counted across the approximately 640 repertoires, and about 9.9 million of these chains were shared by at least two donors. Raw reads were error-corrected and collapsed into unique sequences with a nearest-neighbor algorithm that merged closely related sequences to remove PCR and sequencing errors. Alignment of CDR3 sequences to IMGT reference sequences was used to assign V, D and J gene segments. Each retained sequence needed at least a six-nucleotide match to both a V gene segment and a J gene segment. A rearrangement counted as productive if the CDR3 had no stop codons and remained in frame with V and J, and every other rearrangement counted as non-productive. Following IMGT convention, CDR3 was defined as the stretch from the second conserved V-encoded cysteine to the conserved J-encoded phenylalanine. In an earlier analysis of 587 of the donors, sequences lacking an unambiguous match to a single V gene segment were excluded. In an earlier analysis of around 590 of the donors, a V segment was called functional when productive rearrangements were above 56.7%, and segregating when the standard deviation between donors exceeded 5%. A statistical classification framework was built to diagnose cytomegalovirus status from the catalog of TCR beta chain sequences. A later analysis assigned V and J genes by comparing TCR nucleotide sequences with IMGT/GENE-DB human TR gene sequences. The TCRdist pipeline was used in a later analysis to assign CDR3 sequences and most-parsimonious VDJ recombination scenarios. A later analysis defined each TCR beta chain by its CDR3 amino acid sequence plus V-gene family, and excluded reads lacking a unique V-gene family. A later analysis removed 592 highly shared, low-generation-probability nucleotide sequences to deal with suspected cross-contamination and a sequencing artifact. In a later analysis, a clonal expansion index for each public chain was calculated from normalized within-repertoire ranks of inferred template counts. In a later analysis, generation probabilities were computed with a VDJ recombination model fitted to out-of-frame rearrangements, and the resulting probabilities were checked against IGoR. Hypergeometric tests were used in a later analysis to score TCR-TCR, TCR-HLA and TCR-CMV co-occurrence, with a repertoire-size bias correction applied to the TCR pairs. To estimate false discovery rates, a later analysis permuted the HLA or CMV assignments 20 times. In a later analysis, co-occurring TCRs were grouped using DBSCAN, with TCRdist sequence similarity added in when clustering inside HLA-allele-positive subsets. Repertoires with fewer than 30,000 or more than 120,000 public chains were left out of co-occurrence clustering, as were about five repertoires with anomalous nucleotide sharing. TCRdb retrieved this table from immuneACCESS and kept in-frame rearrangements only. Not all clones are present; in checked studies, unresolved V genes account for under half, and no reason is known for the remainder. V, J and clone size reflect that table, while D and trimming were determined from the DNA. A total of 150,000 to 200,000 clones appear in this sample, over 60% of them only once. The ten largest clones represent 11% to 15% of the sample.

Broad study findings and their caveats: A later analysis found that HLA-associated TCR beta chains were more clonally expanded and had lower generation probabilities than equally common non-associated chains. An earlier analysis of 450 to 750 of the donors showed that most TCR beta V segments appeared in productive rearrangements either about 90% or about 30% of the time, which broadly matched IMGT annotations. A later analysis reported that several top co-occurrence clusters appeared linked to parvovirus B19, influenza, CMV and Epstein-Barr virus. In the study, approximately 160 TCR beta chains were listed as associated with cytomegalovirus. A later analysis found that most CMV-associated TCR beta chains appeared HLA-restricted, with HLA associations seemingly driven largely by CMV exposure. CMV serostatus was the only immune exposure information available for the cohort. HLA typing was unavailable for some donors at each locus, so association tests used only the typed subset. A later genetic analysis associated a missense DCLRE1C variant with V-gene and J-gene trimming of TCR beta chains, and an independent cohort replicated the association. Compared with the approximately 700-donor mean, donors in an Asian-associated ancestry cluster had fewer N-insertions in productive TCRs, according to a later genetic analysis. Linkage disequilibrium might explain the correlated functional status among segregating V segments, but an unknown experimental factor could not be ruled out. While some public TCRs were present in many individuals, most TCR sequences turned up only very rarely across donors. In both the original and validation cohorts, the classifier was reported to diagnose cytomegalovirus status with high specificity and sensitivity. The presence/absence analyses assumed that sequencing depth was roughly uniform across donors, and that assumption may not be true. In vitro tests confirmed that a few of the cytomegalovirus-associated TCR beta chains recognize cytomegalovirus antigens. According to the authors, the approach could potentially be generalized to other disease states and immunological phenotypes. In a later analysis, about 17,000 TCR beta sequences were associated with specific HLA alleles at a false discovery rate of 0.05. According to a later analysis, TCR association rates differed among HLA loci, with DRB1 alleles showing the most associated TCRs and HLA-C alleles showing the fewest. Assigning TCR associations to individual alleles was difficult when HLA alleles, especially DR and DQ, strongly co-occurred. Because counts were too low, approximately 15 rarely observed V segments, including chromosome 9 orphons, were excluded from the earlier analysis of around 590 of the donors. The 87-base-pair reads could not distinguish some IMGT-functional V segments, including TRBV6-2 and TRBV6-3, so those segments were excluded. A further reported finding was that TCR beta sequences accurately predicted the HLA-A and HLA-B alleles for most subjects in the first cohort. The sequencing pipeline was judged likely to have produced a cluster of highly shared sequence variants as a technical artifact. Only TCR beta chains were sequenced in this cohort, and the absence of alpha or paired-chain data limited detectable features.

Clipping removes 1 base from V and 9 bases from J, with 8 as the unmatched junction base count. Including cysteine and phenylalanine, the CDR3 has 16 amino acids. CDR3 DNA is the only sequence kept; it has 48 bases, read in frame from the first base. Sequences MGHRA (CDR1) and YSYEKL (CDR2) are obtained from the germline V gene. Sequenced: PBMCs. This clonotype was obtained from a man aged 50 or older in good health and CMV-seropositive. The chain is made from TRBV4-1 and TRBJ2-3; TRBD2 aligns with 12 central bases. The CDR3 corresponds to CASSQASGGAQSTQYF. The sequenced DNA: TGCGCCAGCAGCCAAGCTAGCGGGGGGGCCCAGTCCACGCAGTATTTT.